This T cell receptor (beta chain) appears in the sequencing data of a study of blood T cells in healthy people across ages. Combining a sample-barcoded 5' primer with a J-beta primer mix, a second PCR ran for roughly 6 to 12 cycles. Unique molecular identifiers of 12 random nucleotides labeled each cDNA. Every sample returned 2.5 million or more CDR3-containing paired-end reads. TCRdb independently ran MiXCR on the 5' RACE reads; one entry per CDR3 protein. The sample contains around 1.7 million distinct CDR3 sequences, 28% of which appear only once. The CDR3 extends over 16 amino acids. In germline, CDR1 is SGHTA, CDR2 FQGNSA. V was trimmed by 7 bases and J by 1 base, leaving 19 bases between them.

This chain uses TRBV7-2 with TRBJ1-1, with D perhaps matching TRBD1 (5 bases). The source of this sequence is a woman aged 30 to 39 in good health. Sequenced material: blood. In DNA form, the CDR3 reads TGTGCCAGCATCCAATTTCGGGCAGGGACGAACACTGAAGCTTTCTTT. Translated, it gives CASIQFRAGTNTEAFF.